The rows below give T cell receptor beta chains drawn from one sample of a study of cytomegalovirus exposure and HLA in healthy donors. Assay used: immunoSEQ multiplex PCR; TCRdb lists only in-frame clones, some missing. The table includes some 79,000 clones, more than 50% detected once. The sample taken for sequencing was PBMCs. The receptors come from a woman aged 40 to 50 in good health and CMV-seropositive. Both conserved end residues are part of each CDR3. A clone size is listed for some rows: how often the clone was seen (once, few, many), or a class if it is expanded.

clone_size | j_call | v_call | cdr3_aa
- | TRBJ2-6 | TRBV9 | CASSVSGAGANVLTF
few | TRBJ2-7 | TRBV19 | CASSVLGIEDFYEQYF
- | TRBJ2-3 | TRBV28 | CASSPLRAGGRGDTQYF
- | TRBJ1-5 | TRBV28 | CASSRPDGVKPQHF
- | TRBJ1-3 | TRBV28 | CASSDGTAGNTIYF
- | TRBJ1-1 | TRBV5-1 | CASSSGQGNTEAFF
- | TRBJ2-7 | TRBV28 | CASLGTSWGYEQYF
few | TRBJ2-1 | TRBV7-9 | CASSLAYTAGAHEQFF
few | TRBJ2-3 | TRBV19 | CASKGQSRITDTQYF
- | TRBJ1-2 | TRBV9 | CASSVEGRTANCGYTF
- | TRBJ2-2 | TRBV2 | CATKDTGHAGELFF
- | TRBJ1-4 | TRBV29-1 | CSGGQGNEKLFF
once | TRBJ1-6 | TRBV7-9 | CASSYSAGQGNSPLHF
few | TRBJ2-5 | TRBV4-3 | CASSQVGGRAGETQYF
- | TRBJ2-2 | TRBV4-1 | CASRGTLNTGELFF
- | TRBJ2-5 | TRBV2 | CASKVTLAEETQYF
- | TRBJ2-6 | TRBV28 | CASNSPSSGANVLTF
- | TRBJ2-1 | TRBV5-6 | CASSFWTGAVEQFF
- | TRBJ1-4 | TRBV27 | CASSPPRGTDSNEKLFF
few | TRBJ2-7 | TRBV30 | CAWSRRAYSYEQYF
- | TRBJ2-4 | TRBV28 | CASSFSDRGNIQYF
- | TRBJ1-5 | TRBV15 | CATSVQGSNQPQHF
few | TRBJ2-7 | TRBV5-6 | CASSLASSYEQYF
- | TRBJ1-1 | TRBV27 | CASSWGQALGEAFF
- | TRBJ2-5 | TRBV6-6 | CASSYPTGIETQYF
few | TRBJ2-7 | TRBV5-1 | CASSLEGERYEQYF
few | TRBJ2-7 | TRBV7-2 | CASSLQGFADEQYF
- | TRBJ1-6 | TRBV10-3 | CAISGGGPNSYNSPLHF
once | TRBJ2-2 | TRBV7-3 | CASSFLRNTGELFF
- | TRBJ2-1 | TRBV27 | CASTQGTSGNNEQFF
- | TRBJ1-5 | TRBV2 | CASSLGRAGDQPQHF
- | TRBJ1-4 | TRBV4-3 | CAGSQEGASNEKLFF